This passage covers 5 T cell receptor beta chains from one sample sequenced in a study of human CD4 T cells and Enterobacteriaceae. Sorting took every CD4+ cell except CD45RA+CCR7+CD95- naive cells, reaching over 98% purity. The repertoire was sequenced with immunoSEQ multiplex PCR; TCRdb's copy has only in-frame clones and lacks some. The sample gives about 25,000 clones, roughly 80% of which show up once; roughly 0.96% is in the top ten. The sample comprised memory CD4+ T cells from blood. The origin of the receptors is a human donor in good health.

This rearrangement joins TRBV28 to TRBJ1-1, with no clear D. The CDR3 has 14 residues. Trimming stripped 6 bases from V and 4 bases from J, with 15 bases between. Germline V gives CDR1 MDHEN, CDR2 SYDVKM. This CDR3 reads CASSLEGFGTEAFF. In DNA form, the CDR3 reads TGTGCCAGCAGCCTGGAGGGATTCGGCACTGAAGCTTTCTTT.

The chain carries TRBV13 and TRBJ2-3; 10 bases match TRBD1. The germline V gene encodes CDR1 PRHDT and CDR2 FYEKMQ (reference sequence). Trimming removed 0 bases from V and 2 bases from J; junction bases left unmatched: 2. The CDR3 is 16 amino acids. The chain's CDR3 is CASSLGGTGATDTQYF. For the CDR3, the DNA is TGTGCCAGCAGCTTAGGGGGGACAGGGGCCACAGATACGCAGTATTTT.

The rearrangement joins TRBV13 to TRBJ2-7; TRBD2 might be the D (5 bases). This CDR3 is 12 amino acids long. Per the germline V gene, CDR1 is PRHDT and CDR2 is FYEKMQ (reference sequence). Trimming took 6 bases from V and 4 from J, leaving 10 bases between them. CDR3 sequence reads: CASRRDRYEQYF. The CDR3 coding sequence is TGTGCCAGCAGGAGGGATCGGTACGAGCAGTACTTC.

The V gene is TRBV11-3, the J gene TRBJ2-7; 9 bases are shared with TRBD1. The germline V gene encodes CDR1 SGHNT and CDR2 YENEEA. The V gene end was trimmed by 4 bases and the J gene end by 3 bases; junction bases not matched to a gene: 7. CDR3 length equals 15 residues. CDR3 bases: TGTGCCAGCAGCTCGAGCCGGGACAGGGTCTACGAGCAGTACTTC. This translates into CASSSSRDRVYEQYF.

This clone was detected once. The chain is built from TRBV27 and TRBJ1-1; 7 positions match TRBD1. This CDR3 is 17 amino acids long. Germline CDR1 and CDR2: MNHEY and SMNVEV (reference sequence). V lost 4 bases to trimming and J lost 0 bases; unmatched junction nucleotides: 11. The CDR3 is CASSSDRFYLMNTEAFF. The CDR3 nucleotides read TGTGCCAGCAGTTCGGACAGGTTCTACCTCATGAACACTGAAGCTTTCTTT.